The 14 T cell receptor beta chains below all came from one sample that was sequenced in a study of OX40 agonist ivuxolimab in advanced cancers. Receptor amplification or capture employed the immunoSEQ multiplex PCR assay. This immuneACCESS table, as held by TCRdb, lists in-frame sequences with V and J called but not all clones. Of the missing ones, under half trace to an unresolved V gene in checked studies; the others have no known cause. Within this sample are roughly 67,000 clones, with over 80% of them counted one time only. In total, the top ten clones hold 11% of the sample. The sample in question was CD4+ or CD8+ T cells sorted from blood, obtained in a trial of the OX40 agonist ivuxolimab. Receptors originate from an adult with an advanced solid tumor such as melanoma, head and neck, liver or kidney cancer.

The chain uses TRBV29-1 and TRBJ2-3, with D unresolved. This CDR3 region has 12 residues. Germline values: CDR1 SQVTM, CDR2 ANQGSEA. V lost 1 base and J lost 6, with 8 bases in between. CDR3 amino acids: CSVEGFRDTQYF. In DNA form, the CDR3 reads TGCAGCGTTGAAGGTTTTAGGGATACGCAGTATTTT.

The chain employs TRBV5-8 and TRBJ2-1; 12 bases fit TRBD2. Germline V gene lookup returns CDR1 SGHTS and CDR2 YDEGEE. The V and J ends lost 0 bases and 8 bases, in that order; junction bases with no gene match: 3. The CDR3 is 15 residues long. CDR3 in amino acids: CASSLDLAGGYEQFF. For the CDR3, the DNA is TGTGCCAGCAGCTTGGATCTAGCGGGAGGGTATGAGCAGTTCTTC.

The CDR3 DNA sequence: TGTGCCACCGGGGGTGACCAAGAGACCCAGTACTTC. Encoded protein: CATGGDQETQYF. The chain is built from TRBV28 and TRBJ2-5, with D maybe TRBD2 (6 bases). The length of the CDR3 is 12 residues. Germline lookup yields CDR1 MDHEN and CDR2 SYDVKM. Deletions cut 10 bases from V and 0 bases from J, with 9 bases between.

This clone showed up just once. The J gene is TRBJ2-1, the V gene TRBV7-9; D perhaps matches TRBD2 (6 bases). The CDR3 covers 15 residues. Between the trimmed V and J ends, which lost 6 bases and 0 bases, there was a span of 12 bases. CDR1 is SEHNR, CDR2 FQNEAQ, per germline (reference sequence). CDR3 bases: TGTGCCAGCAGTCCACGGGGGAGCTCCTACAATGAGCAGTTCTTC. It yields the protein CASSPRGSSYNEQFF.

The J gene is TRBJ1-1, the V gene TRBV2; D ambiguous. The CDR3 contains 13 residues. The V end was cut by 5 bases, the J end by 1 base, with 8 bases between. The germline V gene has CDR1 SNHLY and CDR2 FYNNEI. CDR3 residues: CASSPRTNTEAFF. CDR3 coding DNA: TGTGCCAGCAGTCCCAGGACGAACACTGAAGCTTTCTTT.

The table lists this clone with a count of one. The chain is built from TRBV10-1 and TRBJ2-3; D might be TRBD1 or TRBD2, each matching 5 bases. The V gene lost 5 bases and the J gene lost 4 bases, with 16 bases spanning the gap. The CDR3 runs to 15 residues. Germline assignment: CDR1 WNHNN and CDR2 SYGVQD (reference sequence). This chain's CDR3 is CASSLAPPGPDTQYF. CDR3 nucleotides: TGCGCCAGCAGTCTAGCACCCCCGGGGCCAGATACGCAGTATTTT.

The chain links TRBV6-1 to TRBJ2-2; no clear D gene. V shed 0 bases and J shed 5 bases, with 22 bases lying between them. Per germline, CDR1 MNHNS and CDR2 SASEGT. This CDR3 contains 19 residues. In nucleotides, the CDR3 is TGTGCCAGCAGTGAAGCCCCCCTCCTGCTTAAGAAGAGGACCGGGGAGCTGTTTTTT. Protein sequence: CASSEAPLLLKKRTGELFF.

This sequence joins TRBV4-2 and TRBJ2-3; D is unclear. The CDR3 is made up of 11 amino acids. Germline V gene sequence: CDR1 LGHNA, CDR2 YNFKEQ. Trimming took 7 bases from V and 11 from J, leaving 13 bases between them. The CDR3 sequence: CASKKDGEQYF. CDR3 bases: TGTGCCAGCAAAAAGGACGGAGAGCAGTATTTT.

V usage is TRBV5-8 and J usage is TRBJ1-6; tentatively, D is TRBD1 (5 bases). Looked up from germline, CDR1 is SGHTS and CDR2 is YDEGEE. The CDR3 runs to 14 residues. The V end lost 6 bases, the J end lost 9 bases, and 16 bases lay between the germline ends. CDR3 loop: CASTPVPGSSPLHF. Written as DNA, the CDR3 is TGTGCCAGCACCCCGGTGCCAGGGAGTTCACCCCTCCACTTT.

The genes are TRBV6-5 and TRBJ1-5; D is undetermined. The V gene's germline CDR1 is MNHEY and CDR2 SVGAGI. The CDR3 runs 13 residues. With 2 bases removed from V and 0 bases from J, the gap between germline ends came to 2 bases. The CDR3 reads CASSYDSNQPQHF. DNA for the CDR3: TGTGCCAGCAGTTACGATAGCAATCAGCCCCAGCATTTT.

The CDR3 region is CASSLVGGREKLFF. The CDR3, as DNA: TGCGCCAGCAGCTTGGTGGGGGGCCGGGAAAAACTGTTTTTT. This chain links TRBV5-1 with TRBJ1-4; perhaps TRBD1 as D (6 bases). V lost 0 bases to trimming and J lost 8 bases, with 11 bases between them. Germline V gives CDR1 SGHRS, CDR2 YFSETQ. This CDR3 comprises 14 residues. The variable domain in full, completed from reference TRBV5-1 and TRBJ1-4, reads KAGVTQTPRYLIKTRGQQVTLSCSPISGHRSVSWYQQTPGQGLQFLFEYFSETQRNKGNFPGRFSGRQFSNSRSEMNVSTLELGDSALYLCASSLVGGREKLFFGSGTQLSVL.

The CDR3 loop reads CAWIFWGLAKNIQYF. CDR3 in DNA: TGTGCCTGGATTTTCTGGGGACTAGCCAAAAACATTCAGTACTTC. This chain uses TRBV30 with TRBJ2-4; a possible D gene is TRBD2 (6 bases). Germline V lookup: CDR1 GTSNPN, CDR2 SVGIG (reference sequence). This CDR3 is 15 amino acids long. Trimming removed 4 bases at V and 0 bases at J, with 13 bases between.

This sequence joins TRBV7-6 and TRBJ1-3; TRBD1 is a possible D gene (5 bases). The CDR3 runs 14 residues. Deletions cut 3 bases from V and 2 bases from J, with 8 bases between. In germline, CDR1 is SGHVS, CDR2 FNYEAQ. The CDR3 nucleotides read TGTGCCAGCAGCTTGGGGCCAGCTGGAAACACCATATATTTT. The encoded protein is CASSLGPAGNTIYF.

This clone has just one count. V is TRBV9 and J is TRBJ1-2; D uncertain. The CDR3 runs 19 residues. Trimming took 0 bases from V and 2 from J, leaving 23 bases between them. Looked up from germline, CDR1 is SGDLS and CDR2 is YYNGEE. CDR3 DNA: TGTGCCAGCAGCGTAGACATATTACCGGGCTCCGATTTAAACTATGGCTACACCTTC. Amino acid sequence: CASSVDILPGSDLNYGYTF.